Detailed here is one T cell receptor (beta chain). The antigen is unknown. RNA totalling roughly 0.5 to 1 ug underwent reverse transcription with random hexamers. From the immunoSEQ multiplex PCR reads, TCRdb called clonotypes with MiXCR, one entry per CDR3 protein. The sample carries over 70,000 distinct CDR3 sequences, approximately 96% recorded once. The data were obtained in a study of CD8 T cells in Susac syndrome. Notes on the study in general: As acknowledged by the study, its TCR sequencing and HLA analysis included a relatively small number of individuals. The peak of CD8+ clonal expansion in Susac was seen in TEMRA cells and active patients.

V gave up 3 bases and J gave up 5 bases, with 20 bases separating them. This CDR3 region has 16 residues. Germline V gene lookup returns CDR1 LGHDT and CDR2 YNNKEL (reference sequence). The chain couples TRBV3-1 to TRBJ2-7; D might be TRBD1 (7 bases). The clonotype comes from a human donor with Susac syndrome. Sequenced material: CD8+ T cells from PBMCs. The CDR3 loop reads CASSQIAGTDEDEQYF. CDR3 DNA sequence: TGTGCCAGCAGCCAGATTGCGGGGACAGACGAAGACGAGCAGTACTTC.